This record looks at one T cell receptor beta chain sequence and its context. The antigen remains unidentified. This sample is part of a study of OX40 agonist ivuxolimab in advanced cancers. Study overall: With ivuxolimab, an agonistic anti-OX40 (CD134) antibody, patients were treated.

This CDR3 is built from 15 residues. Germline V gives CDR1 MDHEN, CDR2 SYDVKM. V shed 4 bases and J shed 0 bases, with 13 bases lying between them. Data came from immunoSEQ multiplex PCR; TCRdb stores just in-frame clones and leaves some out. The data show 70,000 to 95,000 clones, with approximately 94% seen just once and roughly 9.8% held by the top ten. Study results and caveats: Expanded clones were, on average, more numerous among CD8+ T cells than CD4+.

The TCR was taken from an adult with an advanced solid tumor such as melanoma, head and neck, liver or kidney cancer. V and J are TRBV28 and TRBJ2-7, with a tentative D call TRBD2 (5 bases). Sequencing was performed on CD4+ or CD8+ T cells sorted from blood, taken in a trial of the OX40 agonist ivuxolimab. In DNA form, the CDR3 reads TGTGCCAGCAGTTCTCAAGACTACGGCTCCTACGAGCAGTACTTC. It is translated as CASSSQDYGSYEQYF.